Listed below are T cell receptor beta chains from one sample, sequenced in a study of shared clonotypes between healthy human individuals. Profiled with immunoSEQ multiplex PCR; TCRdb holds only in-frame clones, not every one. There are about 2 million clones in the sample; 85% to 95% occur only once, and 0.1% to 0.15% lies in the top ten. The sequenced sample was naive CD4+ T cells sorted from blood. The receptor source for this set is a man between 18 and 35 years old in good health. CDR3s include the opening cysteine and the closing phenylalanine or tryptophan. D genes are given only for firm matches. Clone size is not always given. Where it is, it says once, few, many or a class for expanded clones.

clone size	V gene	D gene	J gene	CDR3 DNA	CDR3 protein
-	TRBV2	-	TRBJ2-1	TGTGCCAGCAAAGCCCCTGACAGGAGCTCCTACAATGAGCAGTTCTTC	CASKAPDRSSYNEQFF
-	TRBV28	-	TRBJ1-6	TGTGCCAGCAGTGACAATCTTCAAGGGGGGATTTCACCCCTCCACTTT	CASSDNLQGGISPLHF
-	TRBV2	-	TRBJ1-1	TGTGCCAGCAGTGAAGCGCAAGCGAACACTGAAGCTTTCTTT	CASSEAQANTEAFF
few	TRBV4-1	-	TRBJ1-6	TGCGCCAGCAGCCAAGAAATCCAGGGAAATTCACCCCTCCACTTT	CASSQEIQGNSPLHF
once	TRBV11-2	-	TRBJ1-3	TGTGCCAGCAGCAGGGACTCACTTGGGTTTCGGGGAAACACCATATATTTT	CASSRDSLGFRGNTIYF
-	TRBV19	TRBD2	TRBJ2-3	TGTGCCAGTAGCTGGACTAGCGGAGACACAGATACGCAGTATTTT	CASSWTSGDTDTQYF
-	TRBV12-5	-	TRBJ2-6	TGTGCTAGTGGGGGAAGCTCTGGGGCCAACGTCCTGACTTTC	CASGGSSGANVLTF
-	TRBV19	TRBD2	TRBJ2-1	TGTGCCAGTAGAGGACTAGTTAATAATGAGCAGTTCTTC	CASRGLVNNEQFF
-	TRBV14	TRBD2	TRBJ2-1	TGTGCCAGCAGCCCCAATAGCGGGAGGACTTTCTACAATGAGCAGTTCTTC	CASSPNSGRTFYNEQFF
-	TRBV30	-	TRBJ1-5	TGTGCCTGGAGTCAATCGGACAGAGCAACTCAGCCCCAGCATTTT	CAWSQSDRATQPQHF
-	TRBV5-4	TRBD1	TRBJ2-2	TGTGCCAGCAGTTCAAACAGGGGTAGGGGCACCGGGGAGCTGTTTTTT	CASSSNRGRGTGELFF
-	TRBV7-2	-	TRBJ1-2	TGTGCCAGCAGCTTAGCGGTGCTCAACTATGGCTACACCTTC	CASSLAVLNYGYTF
-	TRBV28	-	TRBJ1-1	TGTGCCAGCAGTTTGGAGGGGCGCCCGTCTGCTTTCTTT	CASSLEGRPSAFF
-	TRBV11-2	-	TRBJ2-1	TGTGCCAGCAGCTTACCCGGGACCTTTTTTGAGCAGTTCTTC	CASSLPGTFFEQFF
once	TRBV30	TRBD2	TRBJ2-1	TGTGCCTGGAGTGTAATTGGCGGGAGCTCCTACAATGAGCAGTTCTTC	CAWSVIGGSSYNEQFF
-	TRBV5-4	-	TRBJ2-7	TGTGCCAGCAGCTTCGGCGCAGACTACGAGCAGTACTTC	CASSFGADYEQYF
-	TRBV28	-	TRBJ2-2	TGTGCCAGTTATTGGGGGTCGAACACCGGGGAGCTGTTTTTT	CASYWGSNTGELFF
-	TRBV7-2	-	TRBJ2-2	TGTGCCAGCAGCTTTCGGTCCGGGACTTTTGCCGGGGAGCTGTTTTTT	CASSFRSGTFAGELFF
-	TRBV5-8	-	TRBJ2-1	TGTGCCAGCAGCTTGGCTCCCTACTACAATGAGCAGTTCTTC	CASSLAPYYNEQFF
once	TRBV6-5	-	TRBJ1-5	TGTGCCAGCAGTTCCTCCGGGTTTAGCAATCAGCCCCAGCATTTT	CASSSSGFSNQPQHF
-	TRBV10-3	-	TRBJ1-2	TGTGCCATCAGTGATGGAGGCCAGTTGGGCTACACCTTC	CAISDGGQLGYTF
-	TRBV7-2	-	TRBJ1-2	TGTGCCAGCAGCGGTCCAGGCGGGGACACGAACCTCTATGGCTACACCTTC	CASSGPGGDTNLYGYTF
few	TRBV6-5	TRBD2	TRBJ2-1	TGTGCCAGCAGTTACTCGCCTAGCGGGTACAATGAGCAGTTCTTC	CASSYSPSGYNEQFF
-	TRBV6-5	-	TRBJ1-6	TGTGCCAGCAGTTACACCTCTCCAGCCACCTATTCACCCCTCCACTTT	CASSYTSPATYSPLHF
-	TRBV6-5	-	TRBJ2-7	TGTGCCAGCAGTTACCTCCAAGGGACCTACGAGCAGTACTTC	CASSYLQGTYEQYF
-	TRBV6-1	-	TRBJ1-3	TGTGCCAGCAGTGAAGCGAGCAGGGCTGGAAACACCATATATTTT	CASSEASRAGNTIYF
-	TRBV4-1	-	TRBJ2-2	TGCGCCAGCAGCCACGGCGCAGGGGACCCCGGGGAGCTGTTTTTT	CASSHGAGDPGELFF
-	TRBV5-1	TRBD2	TRBJ2-1	TGCGCCAGCAGCCGCGGACTAGCGGGCTCTATCCCCAATGAGCAGTTCTTC	CASSRGLAGSIPNEQFF
-	TRBV14	TRBD1	TRBJ2-7	TGTGCCAGCAGCTCCTCGACAGGGACCTTCTCCTACGAGCAGTACTTC	CASSSSTGTFSYEQYF
-	TRBV4-1	TRBD2	TRBJ2-5	TGCGCCAGCAGCCAAGACCTGGCGGGACGGGTACTTGCGGGAGGCCAAGAGACCCAGTACTTC	CASSQDLAGRVLAGGQETQYF
few	TRBV30	-	TRBJ1-1	TGTGCCTGGAGTGTACAACAGGGAACTGAAGCTTTCTTT	CAWSVQQGTEAFF
-	TRBV28	TRBD1	TRBJ2-4	TGTGCCAGCAGCTTCACAGGGGGCTCGAACATTCAGTACTTC	CASSFTGGSNIQYF
-	TRBV13	-	TRBJ2-7	TGTGCCAGCAGCTTAAGGGCTCACTCCTACGAGCAGTACTTC	CASSLRAHSYEQYF
few	TRBV28	-	TRBJ2-2	TGTGCCAGCAGGACCGGGACTTTGGGCACCGGGGAGCTGTTTTTT	CASRTGTLGTGELFF
-	TRBV29-1	-	TRBJ2-7	TGCAGCGTTTATAGCGGTTATAGCTACGAGCAGTACTTC	CSVYSGYSYEQYF
-	TRBV9	TRBD2	TRBJ2-1	TGTGCCAGCATGAGGGCTAGCGGGCAGGATGAGCAGTTCTTC	CASMRASGQDEQFF
-	TRBV5-1	-	TRBJ1-1	TGCGCCAGCAGTCCGACAGAATCGAACACTGAAGCTTTCTTT	CASSPTESNTEAFF
-	TRBV4-3	TRBD1	TRBJ2-7	TGCGCCAGCAGCCAAGTCGTCGGACAGGGAGATGCCTACGAGCAGTACTTC	CASSQVVGQGDAYEQYF
-	TRBV7-6	-	TRBJ1-3	TGTGCCAGCAGCTTGGCCAGTCACTCTGGAAACACCATATATTTT	CASSLASHSGNTIYF
-	TRBV18	TRBD1	TRBJ1-6	TGTGCCAGCTCACCCCCACAGGGGACACCCCTCCACTTT	CASSPPQGTPLHF
once	TRBV5-6	TRBD2	TRBJ2-2	TGTGCCAGCAGCTCGGGACTAGCGAAGAACACCGGGGAGCTGTTTTTT	CASSSGLAKNTGELFF